This T cell receptor (beta chain) was recovered during a study of response to subunit inactivated influenza vaccine. Regarding the study as a whole: Seasonal influenza vaccination, on each occasion, was suggested by the authors to recruit few new T cells.

Of note for this clonotype: The target antigen is unknown.

Per germline, CDR1 SGHVS and CDR2 FQNEAQ. The CDR3 totals 16 residues. With 5 bases clipped from V and 1 base from J, the junction kept 5 bases outside the gene matches. MiXCR, run by TCRdb on the RT-PCR reads, gives a single entry per CDR3 protein. This table holds a few hundred thousand distinct CDR3 sequences, roughly 7.6% found once. The source material was PBMCs from blood, sampled less than 30 months after vaccination. The chain recombines TRBV7-8 with TRBJ2-6, with TRBD1 matching 7 bases. The TCR sequence derives from a man in his fifties or sixties who received an inactivated influenza vaccine. CDR3 nucleotide sequence: TGTGCCAGCAGCCGACAGGGATTTTCTGGGGCCAACGTCCTGACTTTC. Its protein product is CASSRQGFSGANVLTF.